This TCR beta chain was identified during a study of cytomegalovirus exposure and HLA in healthy donors. Amplification used 60 Vbeta primers and 13 Jbeta primers. The table came from immunoSEQ multiplex PCR; TCRdb's copy has only in-frame clones and leaves some out. The sample has 100,000 to 140,000 clones; about 85% are singletons. V was pared by 5 bases and J by 0 bases, with 5 bases of the junction left unmatched. The CDR3 contains 15 residues. CDR1 and CDR2 (germline): SGDLS, YYNGEE. This sequence originates from a man aged 30 to 39 in good health and CMV-seronegative. The chain joins TRBV9 to TRBJ2-3; 8 bases map to TRBD2. The source material was PBMCs. The CDR3 sequence: CASSGSGGSTDTQYF. CDR3 nucleotides: TGTGCCAGCAGTGGGAGCGGGGGCAGCACAGATACGCAGTATTTT.